The 5 T cell receptor beta chains given below trace back to one sample, sequenced in a study of human T cells and chemical hapten exposure. Time point defined: patch test 2, 6 weeks after DPC sensitization. Treatment noted: therapeutic diphenylcyclopropenone sensitization with weekly scalp DPC. Using its own MiXCR run on the RACE reads, TCRdb lists one record per CDR3 protein. The sample has more than 70,000 distinct CDR3 sequences; around a tenth are singletons. The specimen comprised whole blood, sampled in connection with sensitization to the hapten diphenylcyclopropenone (DPC). The receptors derive from a man in his late teens or twenties with alopecia areata. Some clones in this sample may be carry-over from other donors' samples.

This clonotype has more than one count but fewer than ten. The chain is built from TRBV20-1 and TRBJ1-1; D is possibly TRBD1 (5 bases). This CDR3 spans 13 amino acids. The V gene's germline CDR1 is DFQATT and CDR2 SNEGSKA (reference sequence). The V and J ends lost 5 bases and 4 bases respectively, with 14 bases between them. The chain's CDR3 is CSASREVGTEAFF. In nucleotides, the CDR3 is TGCAGTGCTTCCAGGGAGGTGGGCACTGAAGCTTTCTTT.

This clonotype was counted a few times. The chain couples TRBV6-5 to TRBJ2-5, with D perhaps TRBD1 (7 bases). V was clipped by 6 bases and J by 2 bases, with 19 bases between them. This CDR3 is 16 amino acids long. Per the germline V gene, CDR1 is MNHEY and CDR2 is SVGAGI. CDR3 nucleotides: TGTGCCAGCAGCCGCGAGGGGGCGGGGTGGCAAGAGACCCAGTACTTC. Amino acid sequence: CASSREGAGWQETQYF.

In this sample, this clonotype turned up once. The V gene is TRBV5-1, the J gene TRBJ1-4, with D uncertain. CDR3 length: 14 amino acids. Germline V gene lookup returns CDR1 SGHRS and CDR2 YFSETQ. V gave up 0 bases and J gave up 8 bases, with 11 bases separating them. Here the CDR3 reads CASSLAGNGEKLFF. CDR3 sequence (DNA): TGCGCCAGCAGCTTGGCCGGGAATGGGGAAAAACTGTTTTTT.

At least ten counts were recorded for this clonotype. This sequence joins TRBV29-1 and TRBJ2-1; 9 bases are shared with TRBD1. J lost 7 bases, V lost 4 bases, and 5 bases had no gene match. Germline V lookup: CDR1 SQVTM, CDR2 ANQGSEA. CDR3 length: 13 residues. The CDR3 protein is CSVGEDRGNEQFF. CDR3 sequence (DNA): TGCAGCGTTGGGGAGGACAGGGGAAATGAGCAGTTCTTC.

This clonotype has at least ten counts. The V call is TRBV29-1, the J call TRBJ1-4, with 9 bases identical to TRBD1. The germline V gene encodes CDR1 SQVTM and CDR2 ANQGSEA. The CDR3 has 14 residues. V was pared by 4 bases and J by 4 bases, with 4 bases of the junction left unmatched. CDR3 coding DNA: TGCAGCGTTGCCGGGACAGGGTATAATGAAAAACTGTTTTTT. Its translation is CSVAGTGYNEKLFF.